This TCR beta chain was identified in a study of radiation and T cells in renal cell carcinoma. The CDR3 runs 16 residues. Germline V CDR1 and CDR2: KGHSH, LQKENI. V was pared by 1 base and J by 6 bases, with 6 bases of the junction left unmatched. Whole-study results and caveats: Pretreatment tumor biopsies were lacking, so baseline clonotypes are unknown. From baseline, blood top tumor clonotypes peaked at 2 weeks post-radiation.

Comments on this clone: The antigen is undetermined.

Regarding time point: blood 4 weeks post-SBRT, at nephrectomy. Treatment denoted: 15 Gy SBRT to primary tumor, nephrectomy 4 weeks later. Nephrectomy followed 15 Gy stereotactic body radiation by 4 weeks. Sequencing was performed with immunoSEQ multiplex PCR; in TCRdb, only in-frame clones are kept and a portion is missing. The sample has roughly 86,000 clones, over 80% seen once. This clonotype was sampled from a man aged 50 to 60 with renal cell carcinoma. The chain employs TRBV18 and TRBJ2-7; TRBD2 matches 13 bases. This specimen was blood, taken from a patient whose treatment included radiotherapy and nephrectomy. The CDR3 DNA follows: TGTGCCAGCTCACCACAAACTAGCGGGAGGGCCCGCGAGCAGTACTTC. This sequence encodes CASSPQTSGRAREQYF.